This record looks at one T cell receptor beta chain sequence and its context. Its target is unknown. Method: immunoSEQ multiplex PCR; TCRdb's copy keeps in-frame clones and lacks some. The table records 150,000 or so clones, more than 90% of them present only once. The sample is drawn from a study of T cell responses to AZD1222 COVID-19 vaccine. Regarding the study as a whole: Among vaccine-associated CD4 TCRs, coverage spanned spike, with dominance at 160-218 and 743-854.

CDR3 length: 13 residues. The V end lost 4 bases, the J end lost 1 base, and 8 bases lay between the germline ends. Germline V CDR1 and CDR2: MDHEN, SYDVKM. This receptor was identified in an adult in good health. This chain links TRBV28 with TRBJ2-7; D possibly corresponds to TRBD2 (6 bases). This material consisted of peripheral blood, taken on day 0 of AZD1222 vaccination. The CDR3 protein is CASSSGTSYEQYF. Here the CDR3 DNA reads TGTGCCAGCAGTTCCGGGACTTCCTACGAGCAGTACTTC.